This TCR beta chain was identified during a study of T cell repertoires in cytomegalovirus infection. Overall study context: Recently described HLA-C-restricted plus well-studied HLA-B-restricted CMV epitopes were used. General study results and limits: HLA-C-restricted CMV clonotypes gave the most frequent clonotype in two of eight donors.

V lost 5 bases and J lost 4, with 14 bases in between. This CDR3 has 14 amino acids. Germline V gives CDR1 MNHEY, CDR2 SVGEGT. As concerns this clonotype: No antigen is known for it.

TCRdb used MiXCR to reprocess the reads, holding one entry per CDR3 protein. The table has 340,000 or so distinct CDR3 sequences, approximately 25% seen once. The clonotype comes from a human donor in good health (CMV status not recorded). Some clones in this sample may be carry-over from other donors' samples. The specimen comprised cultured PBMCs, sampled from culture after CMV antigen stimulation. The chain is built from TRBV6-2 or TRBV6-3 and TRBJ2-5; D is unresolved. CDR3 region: CASSRRDRRETQYF. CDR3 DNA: TGTGCCAGCAGTCGACGCGACCGAAGAGAGACCCAGTACTTC.